Sequencing of this TCR beta chain was carried out in a study of blood T cell repertoires in COVID-19. This table comes from immunoSEQ multiplex PCR, and its TCRdb copy is limited to in-frame clones, with some not included. The sample has 100,000 to 150,000 clones, about 80% seen once. The TCR originated in a human donor in a cohort sampled during active COVID-19. The sample taken for sequencing was peripheral blood.

In nucleotides, the CDR3 is TGTGCCACCAGCAGAGCTACCCCTGGCACCGGGGAGCTGTTTTTT. It codes for CATSRATPGTGELFF. This rearrangement joins TRBV15 to TRBJ2-2, with D unclear. The CDR3 has 15 amino acids. Deletions cut 1 base from V and 4 bases from J, with 10 bases between. Looked up from germline, CDR1 is LNHNV and CDR2 is YYDKDF (reference sequence).